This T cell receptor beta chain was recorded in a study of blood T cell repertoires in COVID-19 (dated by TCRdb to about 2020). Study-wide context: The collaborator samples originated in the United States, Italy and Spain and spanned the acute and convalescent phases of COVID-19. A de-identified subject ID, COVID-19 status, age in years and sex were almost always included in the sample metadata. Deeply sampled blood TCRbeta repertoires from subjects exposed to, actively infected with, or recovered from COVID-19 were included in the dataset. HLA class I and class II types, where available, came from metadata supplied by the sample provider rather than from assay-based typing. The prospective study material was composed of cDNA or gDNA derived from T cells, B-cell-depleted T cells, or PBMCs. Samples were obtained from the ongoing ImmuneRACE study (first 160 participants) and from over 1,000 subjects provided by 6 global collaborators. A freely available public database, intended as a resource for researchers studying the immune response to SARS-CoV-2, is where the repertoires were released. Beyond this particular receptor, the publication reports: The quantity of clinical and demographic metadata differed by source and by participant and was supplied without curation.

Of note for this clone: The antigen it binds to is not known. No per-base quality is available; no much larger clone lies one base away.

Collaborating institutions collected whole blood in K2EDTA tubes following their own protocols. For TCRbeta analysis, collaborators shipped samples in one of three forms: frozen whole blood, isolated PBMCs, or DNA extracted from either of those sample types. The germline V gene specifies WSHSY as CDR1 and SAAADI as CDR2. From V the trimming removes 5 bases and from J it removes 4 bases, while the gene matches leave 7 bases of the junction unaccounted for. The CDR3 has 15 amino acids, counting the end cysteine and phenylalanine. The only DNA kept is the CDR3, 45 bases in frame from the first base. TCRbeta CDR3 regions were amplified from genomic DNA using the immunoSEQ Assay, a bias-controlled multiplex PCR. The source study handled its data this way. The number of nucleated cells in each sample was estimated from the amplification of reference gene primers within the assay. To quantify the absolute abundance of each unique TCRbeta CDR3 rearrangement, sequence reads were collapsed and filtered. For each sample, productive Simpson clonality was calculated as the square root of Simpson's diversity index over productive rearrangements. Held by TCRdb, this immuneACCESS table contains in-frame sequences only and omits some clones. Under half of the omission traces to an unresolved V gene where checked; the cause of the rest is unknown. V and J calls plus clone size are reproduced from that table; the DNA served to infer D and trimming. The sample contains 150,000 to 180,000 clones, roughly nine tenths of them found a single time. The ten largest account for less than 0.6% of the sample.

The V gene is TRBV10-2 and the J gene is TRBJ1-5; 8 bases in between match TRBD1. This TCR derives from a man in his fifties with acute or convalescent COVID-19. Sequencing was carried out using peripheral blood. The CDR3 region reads CASSFGTGVNQPQHF. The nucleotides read TGCGCCAGCAGTTTTGGGACAGGCGTAAATCAGCCCCAGCATTTT.